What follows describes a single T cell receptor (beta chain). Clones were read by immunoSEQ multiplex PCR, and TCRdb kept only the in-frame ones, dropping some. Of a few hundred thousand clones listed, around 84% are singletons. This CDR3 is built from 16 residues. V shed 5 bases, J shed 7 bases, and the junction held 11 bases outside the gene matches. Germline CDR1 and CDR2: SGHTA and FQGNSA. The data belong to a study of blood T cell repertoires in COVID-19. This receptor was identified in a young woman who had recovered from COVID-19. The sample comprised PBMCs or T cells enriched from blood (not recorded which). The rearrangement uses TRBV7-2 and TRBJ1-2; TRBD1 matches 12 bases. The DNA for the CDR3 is TGTGCCAGCAGCCTCCCAGGGGGACAGGGGGCGTTTGGCTACACCTTC. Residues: CASSLPGGQGAFGYTF. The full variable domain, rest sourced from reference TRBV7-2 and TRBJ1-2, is GAGVSQSPSNKVTEKGKDVELRCDPISGHTALYWYRQSLGQGLEFLIYFQGNSAPDKSGLPSDRFSAERTGGSVSTLTIQRTQQEDSAVYLCASSLPGGQGAFGYTFGSGTRLTVV.